Listed below are T cell receptor beta chains from one sample, sequenced in a study of technical replicates of blood from several donors. This table comes from immunoSEQ multiplex PCR, and its TCRdb copy is limited to in-frame clones, with some not included. The repertoire holds about 79,000 clones, 75% to 95% seen once, with about 0.4% in the top ten. The sequencing input was T cells isolated from PBMCs. Receptors originate from a human donor in good health. Some clones in this sample may be carry-over from other donors' samples. Each CDR3 is given with its conserved first and last residue. Fields, in order: clone size, V gene, J gene, D gene, CDR3 protein, CDR3 DNA. D genes are given only for firm matches. Only part of the rows carry a size: once, few, many, or a class if the clone is expanded.

few	TRBV4-1	TRBJ2-7	.	CASSQGLRSHEQYF	TGCGCCAGCAGCCAAGGTCTGCGGTCCCACGAGCAGTACTTC
.	TRBV19	TRBJ2-1	.	CASSILWQGSNPRSYNEQFF	TGTGCCAGTAGTATACTTTGGCAGGGGTCTAATCCTAGGTCCTACAATGAGCAGTTCTTC
.	TRBV6-5	TRBJ2-1	.	CASSLSSYNEQFF	TGTGCCAGCAGCCTTAGCTCCTACAATGAGCAGTTCTTC
.	TRBV9	TRBJ1-3	TRBD1	CASSVVGTDGNTIYF	TGTGCCAGCAGCGTAGTCGGGACAGACGGAAACACCATATATTTT
once	TRBV7-3	TRBJ2-3	.	CASTASPPYTQYF	TGTGCCAGCACGGCTAGCCCACCCTATACGCAGTATTTT
.	TRBV10-1	TRBJ2-7	.	CASTAGEEDEQYF	TGCGCCAGCACTGCAGGGGAAGAGGACGAGCAGTACTTC
.	TRBV7-9	TRBJ2-4	.	CASSPVAGLAKNIQYF	TGTGCCAGCAGCCCAGTTGCGGGGCTAGCCAAAAACATTCAGTACTTC
.	TRBV5-4	TRBJ2-1	TRBD1	CASSAGTAYNEQFF	TGTGCCAGCAGCGCCGGGACAGCCTACAATGAGCAGTTCTTC
.	TRBV25-1	TRBJ2-7	.	CASRWGTGDYEQYF	TGTGCCAGCAGGTGGGGAACAGGTGACTACGAGCAGTACTTC
.	TRBV7-3	TRBJ1-1	.	CASSLNAGRNTEAFF	TGTGCCAGCAGCTTAAATGCAGGGCGGAACACTGAAGCTTTCTTT
.	TRBV19	TRBJ2-3	.	CASSPGLLDTQYF	TGTGCCAGTAGTCCGGGACTCTTAGATACGCAGTATTTT
.	TRBV29-1	TRBJ2-7	TRBD1	CSVETGAEAYEQYF	TGCAGCGTTGAGACAGGGGCGGAGGCCTACGAGCAGTACTTC
.	TRBV5-5	TRBJ2-7	TRBD2	CASSYSGGQLTPEQYF	TGTGCCAGCAGCTATAGCGGGGGACAGTTGACCCCCGAGCAGTACTTC
.	TRBV6-1	TRBJ1-1	TRBD1	CASSELGGGITEAFF	TGTGCCAGCAGTGAACTCGGAGGGGGCATCACTGAAGCTTTCTTT
.	TRBV7-2	TRBJ2-1	TRBD2	CASRLADEQFF	TGTGCCAGCAGGCTAGCGGATGAGCAGTTCTTC
once	TRBV19	TRBJ2-7	.	CASSIVGGPDEQYF	TGTGCCAGTAGTATAGTTGGAGGGCCGGACGAGCAGTACTTC
.	TRBV30	TRBJ2-7	.	CAWRFTGGGYEQYF	TGTGCCTGGAGGTTTACAGGGGGAGGGTACGAGCAGTACTTC
.	TRBV12-5	TRBJ2-7	TRBD1	CARAPGTGVPPYEQYF	TGTGCTAGGGCTCCCGGGACAGGGGTCCCCCCCTACGAGCAGTACTTC
.	TRBV5-1	TRBJ2-7	.	CASSFDLQGISGEQYF	TGCGCCAGCAGCTTCGACCTACAGGGTATCTCGGGTGAGCAGTACTTC
.	TRBV6-5	TRBJ1-4	TRBD1	CASSFHMGQGEKLFF	TGTGCCAGCAGTTTCCACATGGGACAGGGTGAAAAACTGTTTTTT
.	TRBV5-1	TRBJ2-1	TRBD2	CASSSGTSGTVEQFF	TGCGCCAGCAGCTCCGGGACTAGCGGGACGGTTGAGCAGTTCTTC
once	TRBV7-2	TRBJ2-7	.	CASSRPGFAYEQYF	TGTGCCAGCAGCCGCCCGGGGTTCGCCTACGAGCAGTACTTC
.	TRBV23-1	TRBJ2-4	.	CASSQSHREAKNIQYF	TGCGCCAGCAGTCAATCGCACAGGGAGGCCAAAAACATTCAGTACTTC
.	TRBV9	TRBJ1-5	TRBD1	CASSVGGTGEYQPQHF	TGTGCCAGCAGCGTAGGGGGAACAGGGGAATATCAGCCCCAGCATTTT
.	TRBV4-2	TRBJ2-3	TRBD2	CASSRTTSGGTDTQYF	TGTGCCAGCAGCCGAACGACTAGCGGGGGTACAGATACGCAGTATTTT
once	TRBV7-2	TRBJ2-1	.	CASSFTFTGNNEQFF	TGTGCCAGCAGCTTCACGTTTACAGGGAATAATGAGCAGTTCTTC
.	TRBV13	TRBJ1-1	TRBD1	CASSLFRTGTNTEAFF	TGTGCCAGCAGCTTATTTAGGACAGGGACCAACACTGAAGCTTTCTTT
.	TRBV28	TRBJ2-3	TRBD1	CASTLGGTGRTQYF	TGTGCCAGCACCCTGGGCGGGACAGGGCGGACGCAGTATTTT
.	TRBV6-4	TRBJ2-1	.	CASSREMANEQFF	TGTGCCAGCTCACGGGAGATGGCCAATGAGCAGTTCTTC
.	TRBV2	TRBJ2-5	TRBD2	CASSEALAGMETQYF	TGTGCCAGCAGTGAAGCCTTAGCGGGAATGGAGACCCAGTACTTC
.	TRBV29-1	TRBJ1-2	TRBD1	CSALMDREHGYTF	TGCAGCGCCTTAATGGACAGGGAACATGGCTACACCTTC
.	TRBV9	TRBJ2-7	TRBD1	CASSVGGQGGYEQYF	TGTGCCAGCAGCGTAGGTGGACAGGGTGGATACGAGCAGTACTTC
.	TRBV6-5	TRBJ2-7	.	CATLDSFYEQYF	TGTGCCACCTTGGACAGCTTCTACGAGCAGTACTTC
.	TRBV19	TRBJ1-5	.	CASSSGDYSNQPQHF	TGTGCCAGTAGTTCAGGGGACTATAGCAATCAGCCCCAGCATTTT
.	TRBV28	TRBJ2-1	TRBD1	CASSPAGTGNLLWNNEQFF	TGTGCCAGCAGTCCCGCCGGGACAGGGAACCTGCTGTGGAACAATGAGCAGTTCTTC
.	TRBV30	TRBJ2-7	TRBD2	CAWSGGLAGVYEQYF	TGTGCCTGGAGTGGCGGATTAGCGGGAGTATACGAGCAGTACTTC
.	TRBV5-4	TRBJ2-1	.	CASSSGQDYSYNEQFF	TGTGCCAGCAGCTCCGGTCAGGACTACTCCTACAATGAGCAGTTCTTC
.	TRBV6-5	TRBJ1-2	.	CASSRASNYGYTF	TGTGCCAGCAGTCGCGCATCTAACTATGGCTACACCTTC
.	TRBV5-6	TRBJ2-3	.	CASSPRAGQLDTQYF	TGTGCCAGCAGCCCCCGCGCAGGACAATTGGATACGCAGTATTTT
.	TRBV7-8	TRBJ2-7	.	CASSLAETDSHYEQYF	TGTGCCAGCAGCTTAGCCGAGACCGACAGTCACTACGAGCAGTACTTC
.	TRBV4-3	TRBJ2-1	.	CASSQPYTGTYNEQFF	TGCGCCAGCAGCCAACCGTATACCGGGACCTACAATGAGCAGTTCTTC
once	TRBV11-2	TRBJ2-7	.	CASSLELPSEQYF	TGTGCCAGCAGCCTAGAACTCCCCTCCGAGCAGTACTTC
.	TRBV25-1	TRBJ1-2	TRBD1	CASTQGANGYTF	TGTGCCAGCACCCAGGGGGCTAATGGCTACACCTTC
.	TRBV5-1	TRBJ2-5	TRBD2	CASSPRLATRAQYF	TGCGCCAGCAGCCCAAGACTAGCCACTCGGGCCCAGTACTTC
.	TRBV4-3	TRBJ1-3	TRBD1	CASSQFRDRGISGNTIYF	TGCGCCAGCAGCCAATTCCGGGACAGGGGTATCTCTGGAAACACCATATATTTT